This entry lists 29 T cell receptor beta chains sequenced from one sample in a study of CD8+ T cells in alopecia areata. cDNA prepared by RNA extraction and subsequent reverse transcription served as the template for sequencing. The repertoire was sequenced with immunoSEQ multiplex PCR; TCRdb's copy has only in-frame clones and lacks some. The sample records some 130,000 clones, about 49% being singletons. Specimen: CD8+ T cells sorted from blood, collected at week 0. Source of these receptors: a human donor with alopecia areata.

This clone turned up a few times. The chain has TRBV5-4 and TRBJ2-7; 10 positions agree with TRBD1. This CDR3 contains 14 residues. V trimming: 6 bases; J trimming: 7 bases; junction bases outside the gene matches: 10. In germline, CDR1 is SGHNT, CDR2 YYREEE (reference sequence). DNA for the CDR3: TGTGCCAGCACCCCCGGGACAGGGGAGGAGGAGCAGTACTTC. Translated, it gives CASTPGTGEEEQYF. Combining the CDR3 with reference TRBV5-4 and TRBJ2-7 gives the whole variable domain ETGVTQSPTHLIKTRGQQVTLRCSSQSGHNTVSWYQQALGQGPQFIFQYYREEENGRGNFPPRFSGLQFPNYSSELNVNALELDDSALYLCASTPGTGEEEQYFGPGTRLTVT.

This clone was detected a few times. The chain couples TRBV7-6 to TRBJ1-2, with 10 positions matching TRBD1. Germline V CDR1 and CDR2: SGHVS, FNYEAQ. The V and J ends lost 5 bases and 2 bases, in that order; junction bases with no gene match: 2. CDR3 size: 14 residues. CDR3 sequence (DNA): TGTGCCAGCAGCGTGGACAGGGGGAACTATGGCTACACCTTC. Its translation: CASSVDRGNYGYTF.

The chain combines TRBV29-1 with TRBJ2-7, with TRBD1 matching over 9 bases. Germline CDR1 is SQVTM and CDR2 is ANQGSEA. The J segment lost 5 bases and the V segment lost 7 bases, leaving 6 bases of the junction unmatched. The CDR3 has 12 amino acids. The CDR3 sequence is CSAWDRVHEQYF. The CDR3 DNA follows: TGCAGCGCCTGGGACAGGGTCCACGAGCAGTACTTC.

The chain joins TRBV5-1 to TRBJ2-2; no clear D gene. Looked up from germline, CDR1 is SGHRS and CDR2 is YFSETQ. The CDR3 has 15 amino acids. With 3 bases removed from V and 5 bases from J, the gap between germline ends came to 14 bases. CDR3 nucleotide sequence: TGCGCCAGCAGCTCCGGATTGGATGTGACCGGGGAGCTGTTTTTT. Its translation: CASSSGLDVTGELFF.

The V gene is TRBV6-5, the J gene TRBJ2-1; the D is unclear. The CDR3 spans 14 residues. V was shortened by 2 bases and J by 6 bases, with 11 bases between the two germline ends. In germline, CDR1 is MNHEY, CDR2 SVGAGI. This chain's CDR3 is CASSYQDESNEQFF. CDR3 in DNA: TGTGCCAGCAGTTACCAGGACGAAAGCAATGAGCAGTTCTTC.

V usage is TRBV7-9 and J usage is TRBJ2-7, with a tentative D call TRBD1 (5 bases). The CDR3 is made up of 15 amino acids. Germline values: CDR1 SEHNR, CDR2 FQNEAQ (reference sequence). Trimming took off 5 bases at V and 3 bases at J, with 17 bases between the two ends. The CDR3 loop reads CASSPGLTAYYEQYF. The CDR3 region has the DNA TGTGCCAGCAGCCCAGGCTTGACAGCCTACTACGAGCAGTACTTC. The complete variable domain, with remaining parts taken from reference TRBV7-9 and TRBJ2-7, reads DTGVSQNPRHKITKRGQNVTFRCDPISEHNRLYWYRQTLGQGPEFLTYFQNEAQLEKSRLLSDRFSAERPKGSFSTLEIQRTEQGDSAMYLCASSPGLTAYYEQYFGPGTRLTVT.

The chain joins TRBV5-1 to TRBJ2-5, with 9 nucleotides matching TRBD1. J was trimmed by 5 bases and V by 2 bases; bases with no gene match: 4. The CDR3 contains 14 residues. Germline CDR1 is SGHRS and CDR2 is YFSETQ. The CDR3 nucleotides are TGCGCCAGCAGCTTCTGGACAGGGGAGGAGACCCAGTACTTC. This sequence encodes CASSFWTGEETQYF.

This sequence joins TRBV27 and TRBJ1-6; unclear D gene. The CDR3 runs to 15 residues. Germline V gene lookup returns CDR1 MNHEY and CDR2 SMNVEV (reference sequence). Trimming shortened V by 4 bases and J by 7 bases, and 14 bases separated the two germline ends. The CDR3 spells CASSYEIPTNSPLHF. DNA for the CDR3: TGTGCCAGCAGTTACGAGATTCCGACCAATTCACCCCTCCACTTT.

V usage is TRBV9 and J usage is TRBJ1-2; D uncertain. Per the germline V gene, CDR1 is SGDLS and CDR2 is YYNGEE. V lost 0 bases and J 4 bases, leaving 13 bases between the germline ends. The CDR3 totals 15 residues. CDR3: CASSVDGQLIYGYTF. The CDR3 DNA sequence: TGTGCCAGCAGCGTAGATGGGCAGTTGATCTATGGCTACACCTTC.

V is TRBV9 and J is TRBJ1-5; D gene unclear. V dropped 0 bases and J dropped 4 bases, with 5 bases sitting between them. CDR1 is SGDLS, CDR2 YYNGEE, per germline. This CDR3 is built from 13 residues. CDR3 bases: TGTGCCAGCAGCGTAGCAGCGAATCAGCCCCAGCATTTT. It is translated as CASSVAANQPQHF.

This sequence joins TRBV13 and TRBJ2-1; 7 bases are a match to TRBD2. There are 17 residues in the CDR3. V lost 1 base and J lost 0; bases outside the gene matches: 6. Germline CDR1 is PRHDT and CDR2 is FYEKMQ (reference sequence). The CDR3 is CASSLELAVTSYNEQFF. The CDR3, as DNA: TGTGCCAGCAGCTTAGAGCTAGCGGTGACCTCCTACAATGAGCAGTTCTTC.

The chain joins TRBV30 to TRBJ1-1, with 7 nucleotides matching TRBD1. V was clipped by 5 bases and J by 4 bases; unmatched bases: 4. The CDR3 sequence is 12 residues long. The germline V gene encodes CDR1 GTSNPN and CDR2 SVGIG (reference sequence). The DNA of the CDR3 is TGTGCCTGGGCAGGGGGAAGCACTGAAGCTTTCTTT. Protein: CAWAGGSTEAFF.

V gene TRBV29-1 combines with J gene TRBJ2-3; a possible D gene is TRBD2 (6 bases). Looked up from germline, CDR1 is SQVTM and CDR2 is ANQGSEA. V shed 8 bases and J shed 8 bases, with 26 bases lying between them. This CDR3 is built from 15 residues. CDR3 loop: CSSLLWGGEGPTQYF. In DNA form, the CDR3 reads TGCAGCTCATTACTATGGGGAGGAGAGGGACCTACGCAGTATTTT.

This clone was detected only a few times. The V call is TRBV30, the J call TRBJ2-7, with D possibly called TRBD1 or TRBD2 (5 bases each). This CDR3 is built from 15 residues. The germline V gene encodes CDR1 GTSNPN and CDR2 SVGIG (reference sequence). Trimming cost V 7 bases and J 6 bases, with 25 bases left between them. Here the CDR3 DNA reads TGTGCCTACTCACCGGGACCCAAAACTGCATCCGAGCAGTACTTC. Protein: CAYSPGPKTASEQYF.

In the case of this clone: Relative to the germline gene, one junction end is altered; a read error may explain this. This sequence joins TRBV4-1 and TRBJ2-7; TRBD2 is a possible D gene (6 bases). CDR3 length: 13 amino acids. Germline CDR1 MGHRA, CDR2 YSYEKL. CDR3 nucleotides: TGCGCCAGCAGCCAAAATCGGGGGTACGGGCAGTACTTC. Its translation is CASSQNRGYGQYF.

V gene TRBV29-1 combines with J gene TRBJ2-7; the D is unclear. The CDR3 totals 9 residues. Per the germline V gene, CDR1 is SQVTM and CDR2 is ANQGSEA. CDR3 amino acids: CKNSYEQYF. CDR3 DNA: TGCAAGAATTCCTACGAGCAGTACTTC.

This clone was found a few times. V usage is TRBV10-3 and J usage is TRBJ1-1; D unclear. The CDR3 length is 15 residues. Germline V CDR1 and CDR2: ENHRY, SYGVKD. V shed 2 bases and J shed 1 base, with 11 bases lying between them. The CDR3: CAISEPRPRNTEAFF. The CDR3 DNA is TGTGCCATCAGTGAGCCGAGACCCCGGAACACTGAAGCTTTCTTT.

This clone has ten or more counts. Other DNA sequences from this sample encode an identical CDR3 as well. The V and J genes are TRBV6-4 and TRBJ2-2; 7 bases are shared with TRBD2. Trimming cost V 4 bases and J 3 bases; bases outside gene matches: 2. The CDR3 consists of 14 residues. Germline CDR1 is MRHNA and CDR2 is SNTAGT. This CDR3 reads CASSASGDTGELFF. The CDR3 nucleotides read TGTGCCAGCAGTGCCAGCGGGGACACCGGGGAGCTGTTTTTT.

This chain uses TRBV30 with TRBJ2-7; maybe TRBD1 (5 bases). Deletions cut 4 bases from V and 2 bases from J, with 12 bases between. CDR1 is GTSNPN, CDR2 SVGIG, per germline (reference sequence). The CDR3 spans 13 residues. The CDR3, as DNA: TGTGCCTGGACCGACAGTGCGGCCTACGAGCAGTACTTC. Translated, it gives CAWTDSAAYEQYF.

Notes on this clone: Because the CDR3's place on the DNA is in doubt, the DNA is left out and the CDR3 is given as listed by TCRdb. The chain couples TRBV5-6 to TRBJ1-2. In germline, CDR1 is SGHDT, CDR2 YYEEEE. The CDR3 region is 12 residues in length, termini included. The CDR3 reads CASSSSGDGYTF.

The J gene is TRBJ1-1, the V gene TRBV13; possibly TRBD1 for D (6 bases). CDR1 PRHDT and CDR2 FYEKMQ come from the germline V gene (reference sequence). The V end lost 8 bases, the J end lost 3 bases, and 16 bases lay between the germline ends. This CDR3 has 14 residues. CDR3 DNA sequence: TGTGCCAGCGGCCTACAGGGTCTAGACACTGAAGCTTTCTTT. Its translation is CASGLQGLDTEAFF. Variable domain in full (rest from reference TRBV13 and TRBJ1-1): AAGVIQSPRHLIKEKRETATLKCYPIPRHDTVYWYQQGPGQDPQFLISFYEKMQSDKGSIPDRFSAQQFSDYHSELNMSSLELGDSALYFCASGLQGLDTEAFFGQGTRLTVV.

The chain couples TRBV11-2 to TRBJ1-2, with a tentative D call TRBD1 (5 bases). Germline CDR1 SGHAT, CDR2 FQNNGV. The V gene lost 5 bases and the J gene lost 9 bases, with 16 bases spanning the gap. The CDR3 length is 13 residues. The CDR3 protein is CASSLLEQDSYTF. The CDR3, as DNA: TGTGCCAGCAGCCTCCTGGAGCAGGACAGCTACACCTTC.

V usage is TRBV7-9 and J usage is TRBJ2-3, with D tentatively TRBD2 (6 bases). CDR1 SEHNR and CDR2 FQNEAQ come from the germline V gene (reference sequence). The CDR3 sequence is 14 residues long. V lost 9 bases, J lost 2 bases, and 15 bases lay in between. This CDR3 is CASQLAGPTDTQYF. The CDR3 nucleotides read TGTGCCAGTCAACTGGCGGGGCCCACAGATACGCAGTATTTT.

The chain carries TRBV27 and TRBJ2-1; 7 bases match TRBD1. This CDR3 is built from 14 residues. The V segment lost 6 bases and the J segment 2 bases; nucleotides outside the gene matches: 4. Germline V gives CDR1 MNHEY, CDR2 SMNVEV (reference sequence). CDR3 sequence: CASSPDRAYNEQFF. For the CDR3, the DNA is TGTGCCAGCAGCCCCGACAGGGCCTACAATGAGCAGTTCTTC.

The chain recombines TRBV5-1 with TRBJ2-2, with TRBD1 as a possible D gene (5 bases). The germline V gene has CDR1 SGHRS and CDR2 YFSETQ. V was trimmed by 3 bases and J by 8 bases, leaving 20 bases between them. The CDR3 sequence is 16 residues long. The CDR3: CASSWGHRAPTGELFF. The CDR3 nucleotides are TGCGCCAGCAGCTGGGGCCACCGGGCCCCCACGGGGGAGCTGTTTTTT.

This chain joins TRBV29-1 and TRBJ2-1; 7 bases match TRBD1. CDR3 size: 15 residues. J lost 4 bases, V lost 7 bases, and 13 bases had no gene match. Germline CDR1 reads SQVTM; CDR2 reads ANQGSEA. The DNA for the CDR3 is TGCAGCGCGGACGACCGGGACAGCCCGTACAATGAGCAGTTCTTC. Protein product: CSADDRDSPYNEQFF.

This clone was recorded a few times. V gene TRBV30 combines with J gene TRBJ1-1; D is undetermined. V lost 4 bases and J lost 4, with 13 bases in between. This CDR3 contains 13 residues. The germline CDR1 and CDR2 sequences are GTSNPN and SVGIG (reference sequence). The CDR3 sequence: CAWNPEGPTEAFF. The CDR3 nucleotides read TGTGCCTGGAACCCGGAAGGGCCCACTGAAGCTTTCTTT.

The genes are TRBV5-6 and TRBJ2-7; D unresolved. Germline lookup yields CDR1 SGHDT and CDR2 YYEEEE. This CDR3 has 12 residues. V lost 3 bases, J lost 1 base, and 5 bases lay in between. The CDR3: CASSSPSYEQYF. As DNA, the CDR3 is TGTGCCAGCAGCTCCCCGTCCTACGAGCAGTACTTC.

This chain uses TRBV6-5 with TRBJ2-1; 9 bases line up with TRBD1. Germline V gene sequence: CDR1 MNHEY, CDR2 SVGAGI. This CDR3 has 13 residues. V was pared by 5 bases and J by 11 bases, with 7 bases of the junction left unmatched. CDR3 sequence (DNA): TGTGCCAGCAGTACCTGGACAGGGGATAAGCAGTTCTTC. Its translation is CASSTWTGDKQFF.